One and the same sample provided the 3 T cell receptor beta chains below, sequenced in a study of CD8+ T cells in alopecia areata (dated by TCRdb to the late 2010s). In the paper's terms, the time point label means: baseline before oral tofacitinib. Library preparation was by the immunoSEQ multiplex PCR assay. For TCR sequencing, RNA was extracted from every sample and reverse transcribed into cDNA to serve as template. Imported from immuneACCESS, the table was reduced by TCRdb to in-frame sequences with V and J called. These copies leave out some clones; in studies compared against another copy, an unresolved V gene accounts for under half, and the cause of the remainder is not known. This sample lists some 170,000 clones; 67% were detected once. More than 9.5% of the sample is held by the ten biggest clonotypes. The sequencing here drew on CD8+ T cells sorted from blood, taken at week 0. These receptors were taken from a human donor with alopecia areata.

This clone was counted only a few times. The chain joins TRBV30 to TRBJ2-7, with 7 positions matching TRBD1. There are 19 residues in the CDR3. The germline CDR1 and CDR2 sequences are GTSNPN and SVGIG (reference sequence). The V and J ends lost 1 base and 0 bases, in that order; junction bases with no gene match: 18. For the CDR3, the DNA is TGTGCCTGGAGTGGTTTTGGTTTCGGTGCGGACAGGAGCTCCTACGAGCAGTACTTC. Translating gives CAWSGFGFGADRSSYEQYF. The full variable domain, completed using reference TRBV30 and TRBJ2-7, is SQTIHQWPATLVQPVGSPLSLECTVEGTSNPNLYWYRQAAGRGLQLLFYSVGIGQISSEVPQNLSASRPQDRQFILSSKKLLLSDSGFYLCAWSGFGFGADRSSYEQYFGPGTRLTVT.

This chain connects TRBV27 to TRBJ1-4, with a tentative D call TRBD1 (6 bases). The CDR3 has 12 residues. The V and J ends lost 6 bases and 8 bases respectively, with 10 bases between them. From germline, CDR1 is MNHEY and CDR2 SMNVEV (reference sequence). CDR3 coding DNA: TGTGCCAGCAGACAGGGTGGGGAAAAACTGTTTTTT. It specifies CASRQGGEKLFF.

J is TRBJ1-1 and V is TRBV2; no definite D call. The CDR3 has 10 amino acids. CDR1 SNHLY and CDR2 FYNNEI come from the germline V gene. CDR3 bases: TGTGCAGAGGGGAACACTGAAGCTTTCTTT. It encodes CAEGNTEAFF. The full variable domain, rest sourced from reference TRBV2 and TRBJ1-1, is EPEVTQTPSHQVTQMGQEVILRCVPISNHLYFYWYRQILGQKVEFLVSFYNNEISEKSEIFDDQFSVERPDGSNFTLKIRSTKLEDSAMYFCAEGNTEAFFGQGTRLTVV.